Below, one TCR beta chain is given with its context. Germline loops: CDR1 KGHSH, CDR2 LQKENI. Trimming cost V 2 bases and J 2 bases; bases outside gene matches: 2. There are 15 residues in the CDR3. The data were obtained in a study of blood T cell repertoires in COVID-19. Measured with immunoSEQ multiplex PCR; TCRdb has only the in-frame clones, and not every one. The sample holds 330,000 or so clones, roughly 90% seen once. The rearrangement links TRBV18 to TRBJ1-2; 10 positions agree with TRBD1. Sequencing was carried out using peripheral blood. The receptor's source is a woman aged 55-69 years with COVID-19, enrolled during active disease. The CDR3 sequence is CASSPEDRGNYGYTF. CDR3 bases: TGTGCCAGCTCACCAGAGGACAGGGGGAACTATGGCTACACCTTC. Drawing the rest from reference TRBV18 and TRBJ1-2, the complete variable domain is NAGVMQNPRHLVRRRGQEARLRCSPMKGHSHVYWYRQLPEEGLKFMVYLQKENIIDESGMPKERFSAEFPKEGPSILRIQQVVRGDSAAYFCASSPEDRGNYGYTFGSGTRLTVV.